These 27 T cell receptor beta chains came from one sample sequenced in a study of somatic mutations in cytotoxic T cells in rheumatoid arthritis. TCRdb's table, derived via immunoSEQ multiplex PCR, lists solely in-frame clones and lacks some. Seen here are roughly 35,000 clones, approximately 80% observed once, and the top ten hold roughly 3.2%. Input material: CD8+ T cells sorted from blood. These receptors came from a man aged 40-50 years in good health.

This chain uses TRBV5-1 with TRBJ2-7; 9 bases agree with TRBD2. Trimming removed 4 bases from V and 2 bases from J; junction bases left unmatched: 13. CDR3 length: 17 residues. Germline V lookup: CDR1 SGHRS, CDR2 YFSETQ. CDR3 amino acids: CASSRGLAESKPYEQYF. Written as DNA, the CDR3 is TGCGCCAGCAGCCGGGGACTAGCTGAAAGTAAACCCTACGAGCAGTACTTC.

This chain links TRBV4-3 with TRBJ2-1; TRBD2 agrees at 8 bases. CDR3 length: 16 amino acids. Germline V gene data show CDR1 as LGHNA and CDR2 as YSLEER. Losses at the gene ends were 2 bases for V and 0 bases for J; bases not matched to a gene: 3. CDR3 sequence: CASSQFSGDSYNEQFF. In nucleotides, the CDR3 is TGCGCCAGCAGCCAATTTAGCGGGGACTCCTACAATGAGCAGTTCTTC.

This chain links TRBV7-9 with TRBJ2-1; 10 bases are shared with TRBD2. Germline V gene data show CDR1 as SEHNR and CDR2 as FQNEAQ (reference sequence). The CDR3 extends over 15 amino acids. V lost 6 bases and J lost 5; bases outside the gene matches: 7. The DNA of the CDR3 is TGTGCCAGCAGGGCTCTAGCGGGAGTCCACAATGAGCAGTTCTTC. This sequence encodes CASRALAGVHNEQFF.

The chain combines TRBV15 with TRBJ1-2; D unclear. CDR1 LNHNV and CDR2 YYDKDF come from the germline V gene (reference sequence). The CDR3 consists of 14 residues. Trimming removed 1 base at V and 4 bases at J, with 10 bases between. The DNA for the CDR3 is TGTGCCACCAGCAGAGTCAGCGATGGCTATGGCTACACCTTC. Its translation: CATSRVSDGYGYTF.

The V and J genes are TRBV27 and TRBJ2-3, with 10 bases fitting TRBD2. After removal of 4 bases from V and 0 bases from J, the junction contained 1 base not matched to a gene. The CDR3 contains 15 residues. Germline CDR1 MNHEY, CDR2 SMNVEV (reference sequence). The CDR3 DNA reads as TGTGCCAGCAGTTGGACTAGCGGTAGCACAGATACGCAGTATTTT. Protein: CASSWTSGSTDTQYF.

CDR3 in DNA: TGTGCCAGCAGCCCTCTGGGCCCGGGGGGGGTCGGGGAGCTGTTTTTT. Translation: CASSPLGPGGVGELFF. The gene calls are TRBV27 and TRBJ2-2; 8 bases line up with TRBD2. The length of the CDR3 is 16 residues. Germline V CDR1 and CDR2: MNHEY, SMNVEV (reference sequence). V trimming: 6 bases; J trimming: 7 bases; junction bases outside the gene matches: 13.

This rearrangement joins TRBV10-1 to TRBJ2-2; TRBD1 might be the D (5 bases). This CDR3 has 15 amino acids. Germline CDR1 and CDR2: WNHNN and SYGVQD (reference sequence). Trimming stripped 6 bases from V and 6 bases from J, with 17 bases between. CDR3 amino acids: CASSSQETEPGELFF. CDR3 bases: TGCGCCAGCAGCTCCCAGGAGACAGAGCCCGGGGAGCTGTTTTTT.

This clone was observed a single time. This sequence joins TRBV5-1 and TRBJ2-7, with 11 positions matching TRBD1. After removal of 3 bases from V and 2 bases from J, the junction contained 7 bases not matched to a gene. Germline V gene lookup returns CDR1 SGHRS and CDR2 YFSETQ. The CDR3 has 16 residues. The CDR3 loop is CASSSLRDRGAYEQYF. DNA of the CDR3: TGCGCCAGCAGCTCACTCCGGGACAGGGGGGCCTACGAGCAGTACTTC.

The chain has TRBV28 and TRBJ2-3; no definite D call. V was clipped by 3 bases and J by 4 bases, with 5 bases between them. The CDR3 sequence is 12 residues long. Germline CDR1 is MDHEN and CDR2 is SYDVKM. The CDR3 DNA reads TGTGCCAGCAGTTTGGCCGCAGATACGCAGTATTTT. Translated, it gives CASSLAADTQYF.

J is TRBJ2-2 and V is TRBV6-5; D not resolved. The CDR3 consists of 15 residues. Deletions cut 2 bases from V and 2 bases from J, with 9 bases between. CDR1 is MNHEY, CDR2 SVGAGI, per germline. Here the CDR3 reads CASSYSHGNTGELFF. Written as DNA, the CDR3 is TGTGCCAGCAGTTACAGCCACGGTAACACCGGGGAGCTGTTTTTT.

The gene calls are TRBV28 and TRBJ2-3; 7 positions agree with TRBD2. The V segment lost 4 bases and the J segment 2 bases; nucleotides outside the gene matches: 3. Germline CDR1 is MDHEN and CDR2 is SYDVKM. The CDR3 loop spans 14 amino acids. As DNA, the CDR3 is TGTGCCAGCAGTTACGGGACTATCACAGATACGCAGTATTTT. As protein: CASSYGTITDTQYF.

In DNA form, the CDR3 reads TGCGCCAGCAGCCATCCCACTAGCGGGAAAGAGACCCAGTACTTC. It yields the protein CASSHPTSGKETQYF. V is TRBV4-1 and J is TRBJ2-5; TRBD2 matches at 10 bases. The CDR3 spans 15 residues. Germline V gene lookup returns CDR1 MGHRA and CDR2 YSYEKL. The V segment lost 3 bases and the J segment 3 bases; nucleotides outside the gene matches: 4.

This chain joins TRBV7-9 and TRBJ2-3; no clear D gene. The V end was cut by 4 bases, the J end by 3 bases, with 20 bases between. The CDR3 loop spans 17 amino acids. Per the germline V gene, CDR1 is SEHNR and CDR2 is FQNEAQ (reference sequence). CDR3 sequence (DNA): TGTGCCAGCAGCTCACCCAAGAATAGAGGACCTACAGATACGCAGTATTTT. Translated, it gives CASSSPKNRGPTDTQYF. Looking up the rest from reference TRBV7-9 and TRBJ2-3 gives the full variable domain: DTGVSQNPRHKITKRGQNVTFRCDPISEHNRLYWYRQTLGQGPEFLTYFQNEAQLEKSRLLSDRFSAERPKGSFSTLEIQRTEQGDSAMYLCASSSPKNRGPTDTQYFGPGTRLTVL.

The chain joins TRBV9 to TRBJ2-3; D ambiguous. The germline V gene has CDR1 SGDLS and CDR2 YYNGEE. V gave up 0 bases and J gave up 2 bases, with 7 bases separating them. The CDR3 has 14 residues. The chain's CDR3 is CASSVVADTDTQYF. For the CDR3, the DNA is TGTGCCAGCAGCGTAGTGGCAGACACAGATACGCAGTATTTT.

This chain joins TRBV27 and TRBJ1-2; D is unresolved. CDR3 length equals 13 residues. V was clipped by 0 bases and J by 8 bases, with 10 bases between them. Germline lookup yields CDR1 MNHEY and CDR2 SMNVEV (reference sequence). In nucleotides, the CDR3 is TGTGCCAGCAGTTTATCAGGGTTGGGCGGCTACACCTTC. Translated: CASSLSGLGGYTF.

The chain carries TRBV4-3 and TRBJ2-7; D is undetermined. Per the germline V gene, CDR1 is LGHNA and CDR2 is YSLEER. The CDR3 runs to 13 residues. Trimming pared 2 bases from V and 1 base from J, leaving 6 bases between. CDR3 protein: CASSQHGSYEQYF. As DNA, the CDR3 is TGCGCCAGCAGCCAACATGGTTCCTACGAGCAGTACTTC.

The chain carries TRBV4-3 and TRBJ2-1; D possibly uses TRBD1 or TRBD2 (5 bases each). V dropped 0 bases and J dropped 3 bases, with 6 bases sitting between them. The germline V gene encodes CDR1 LGHNA and CDR2 YSLEER. The length of the CDR3 is 14 residues. CDR3 in amino acids: CASSQDGGYNEQFF. For the CDR3, the DNA is TGCGCCAGCAGCCAAGATGGGGGCTACAATGAGCAGTTCTTC.

The J gene is TRBJ1-2, the V gene TRBV27; perhaps TRBD1 as D (5 bases). The CDR3 contains 13 residues. Germline values: CDR1 MNHEY, CDR2 SMNVEV (reference sequence). V was clipped by 2 bases and J by 7 bases, with 11 bases between them. The CDR3 loop is CASSLTPGGGYTF. The CDR3 bases are TGTGCCAGCAGTTTAACGCCCGGGGGTGGCTACACCTTC.

The rearrangement links TRBV18 to TRBJ2-7; a possible D gene is TRBD2 (5 bases). This CDR3 has 16 amino acids. The germline V gene encodes CDR1 KGHSH and CDR2 LQKENI. The V end was cut by 1 base, the J end by 2 bases, with 15 bases between. DNA for the CDR3: TGTGCCAGCTCACCACAAGAGACTATAAACCCCTACGAGCAGTACTTC. Translation: CASSPQETINPYEQYF.

This clone was found once. The V call is TRBV27, the J call TRBJ1-2; D not resolved. This CDR3 has 17 amino acids. V lost 5 bases, J lost 0 bases, and 19 bases lay in between. From germline, CDR1 is MNHEY and CDR2 SMNVEV (reference sequence). The CDR3 bases are TGTGCCAGCAGTGTCGCGGGATACCTGATTTCTAACTATGGCTACACCTTC. Translation: CASSVAGYLISNYGYTF.

This chain links TRBV4-3 with TRBJ2-2, with D hard to call. The CDR3 runs 14 residues. V gave up 0 bases and J gave up 6 bases, with 8 bases separating them. Germline CDR1 reads LGHNA; CDR2 reads YSLEER. CDR3 protein: CASSQDLEAGELFF. In DNA form, the CDR3 reads TGCGCCAGCAGCCAAGACCTCGAGGCCGGGGAGCTGTTTTTT.

The chain couples TRBV11-3 to TRBJ2-3, with TRBD2 as a possible D gene (6 bases). The CDR3 has 16 amino acids. Trimming stripped 5 bases from V and 0 bases from J, with 15 bases between. Germline V gives CDR1 SGHNT, CDR2 YENEEA. This chain's CDR3 is CASSPLGGSSTDTQYF. CDR3 DNA: TGTGCCAGCAGCCCACTCGGAGGGAGTAGCACAGATACGCAGTATTTT.

CDR3 protein: CASRDRGSGNEEQYF. The CDR3 coding sequence is TGCGCCAGCAGGGATAGGGGGAGCGGGAATGAAGAGCAGTACTTC. This sequence joins TRBV4-3 and TRBJ2-7; a possible D gene is TRBD2 (7 bases). Between the trimmed V and J ends, which lost 6 bases and 7 bases, there was a span of 22 bases. CDR1 and CDR2 (germline): LGHNA, YSLEER. This CDR3 contains 15 residues.

The chain combines TRBV4-1 with TRBJ2-7; 10 nucleotides align to TRBD2. CDR1 and CDR2 from the germline V gene are MGHRA and YSYEKL. The V segment lost 3 bases and the J segment 5 bases; nucleotides outside the gene matches: 13. This CDR3 is built from 17 residues. The DNA for the CDR3 is TGCGCCAGCAGCCAGGACCAGCGGGAGGGATACATGAACGAGCAGTACTTC. It specifies CASSQDQREGYMNEQYF.

The chain joins TRBV4-1 to TRBJ2-3; unclear D gene. This CDR3 contains 13 residues. V gave up 8 bases and J gave up 1 base, with 10 bases separating them. Germline CDR1 reads MGHRA; CDR2 reads YSYEKL. CDR3 nucleotide sequence: TGCGCCAGCGCGCTGGTTGGCACAGATACGCAGTATTTT. Residues: CASALVGTDTQYF.

The chain combines TRBV7-2 with TRBJ2-5; 9 bases fit TRBD2. Germline V gene lookup returns CDR1 SGHTA and CDR2 FQGNSA. This CDR3 spans 15 amino acids. J was trimmed by 2 bases and V by 5 bases; bases with no gene match: 6. The CDR3, as DNA: TGTGCCAGCAGCCCCAAGAGCGGGGGGCAAGAGACCCAGTACTTC. As protein: CASSPKSGGQETQYF.

The chain combines TRBV5-5 with TRBJ2-1; TRBD1 is a possible D gene (8 bases). This CDR3 spans 15 amino acids. V shed 6 bases and J shed 5 bases, with 18 bases lying between them. Germline V gene lookup returns CDR1 SGHKS and CDR2 YYEKEE (reference sequence). CDR3 sequence reads: CASTIRGLADNEQFF. CDR3 coding DNA: TGTGCCAGCACCATCAGGGGGCTAGCGGACAATGAGCAGTTCTTC.